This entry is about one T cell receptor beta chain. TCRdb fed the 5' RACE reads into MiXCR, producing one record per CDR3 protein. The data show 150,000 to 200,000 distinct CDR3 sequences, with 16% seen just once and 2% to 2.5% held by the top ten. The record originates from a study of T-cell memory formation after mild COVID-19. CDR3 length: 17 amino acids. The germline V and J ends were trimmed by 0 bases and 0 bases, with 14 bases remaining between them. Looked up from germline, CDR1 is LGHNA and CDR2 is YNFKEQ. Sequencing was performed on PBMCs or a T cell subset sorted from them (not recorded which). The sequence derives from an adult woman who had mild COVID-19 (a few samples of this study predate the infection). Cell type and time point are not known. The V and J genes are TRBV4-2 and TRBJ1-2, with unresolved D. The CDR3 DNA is TGTGCCAGCAGCCAAGATCCCGGGGTTAATGCTAACTATGGCTACACCTTC. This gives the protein CASSQDPGVNANYGYTF.